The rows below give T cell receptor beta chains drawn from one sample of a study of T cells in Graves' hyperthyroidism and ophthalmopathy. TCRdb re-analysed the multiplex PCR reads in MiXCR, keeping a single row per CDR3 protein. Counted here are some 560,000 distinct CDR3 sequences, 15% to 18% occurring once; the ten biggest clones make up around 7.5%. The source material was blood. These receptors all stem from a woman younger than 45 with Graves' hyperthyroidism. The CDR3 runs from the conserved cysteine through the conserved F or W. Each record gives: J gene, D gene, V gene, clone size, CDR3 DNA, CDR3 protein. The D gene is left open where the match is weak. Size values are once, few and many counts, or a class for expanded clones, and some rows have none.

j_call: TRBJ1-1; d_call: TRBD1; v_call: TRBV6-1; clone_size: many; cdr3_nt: TGTGCCAGCAGTGATGACAGGGATGGTTCTGCTGAAGCTTTCTTT; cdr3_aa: CASSDDRDGSAEAFF
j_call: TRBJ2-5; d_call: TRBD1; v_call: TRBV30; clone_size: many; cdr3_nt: TGTGCCTTAGAACAGGGGGCGGAGACCCAGTACTTC; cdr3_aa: CALEQGAETQYF
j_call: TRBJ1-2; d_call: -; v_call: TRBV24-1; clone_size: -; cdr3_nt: TGTGCCACCAGTGATTTTGGGGGTAGAGGCTACACCTTC; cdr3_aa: CATSDFGGRGYTF
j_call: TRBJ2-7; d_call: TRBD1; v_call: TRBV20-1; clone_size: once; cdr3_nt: TGCAGTGCTAGGCATGACAGGGGCGGCTCCTACGAGCAGTACTTC; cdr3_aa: CSARHDRGGSYEQYF
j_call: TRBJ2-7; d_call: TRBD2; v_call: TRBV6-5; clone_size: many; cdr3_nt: TGTGCCAGCAGTTACTTAGGACTAGCGGGAGTTAGTCCCTACGAGCAGTACTTC; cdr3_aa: CASSYLGLAGVSPYEQYF
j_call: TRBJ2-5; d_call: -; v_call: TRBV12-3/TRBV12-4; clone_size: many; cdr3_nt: TGTGCCAGCAGTTTAGTGGTCGTCAGCAGAGAGACCCAGTACTTC; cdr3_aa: CASSLVVVSRETQYF
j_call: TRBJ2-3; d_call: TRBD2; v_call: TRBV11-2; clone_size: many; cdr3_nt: TGTGCCAGCAGCTTAGATCCGGGAGGTACGCAGTATTTT; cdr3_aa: CASSLDPGGTQYF
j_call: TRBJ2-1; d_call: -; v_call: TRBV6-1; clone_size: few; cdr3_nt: TGTGCCAGCACCCCTTATCGGGCCTTGGGGTCCAATGAGCAGTTCTTC; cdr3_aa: CASTPYRALGSNEQFF
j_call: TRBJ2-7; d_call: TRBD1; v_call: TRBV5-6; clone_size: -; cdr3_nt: TGTGCCAGCAGCTTGGCCGGGACAGGGACGTGGGCATACGAGCAGTACTTC; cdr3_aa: CASSLAGTGTWAYEQYF
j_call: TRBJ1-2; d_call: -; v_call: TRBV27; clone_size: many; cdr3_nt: TGTGCCAGCAGTTTAAGATTCAGGGACACAACTTATGGCTACACCTTC; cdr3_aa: CASSLRFRDTTYGYTF
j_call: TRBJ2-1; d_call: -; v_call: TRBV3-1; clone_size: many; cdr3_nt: TGTGCCAGCAGCCAAGAAGGACAGCTCAATGAGCAGTTCTTC; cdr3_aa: CASSQEGQLNEQFF
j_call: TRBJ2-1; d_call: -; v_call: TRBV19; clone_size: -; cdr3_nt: TGTGCCAGTAGTATGGCCGGTGTTGGACTGGGGGGGCAGTTCTTC; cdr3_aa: CASSMAGVGLGGQFF
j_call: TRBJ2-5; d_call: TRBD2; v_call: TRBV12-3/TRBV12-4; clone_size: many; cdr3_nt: TGTGCCAGCAGCCAAAGGCCCGGACTAGTCCAAGAGACCCAGTACTTC; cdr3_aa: CASSQRPGLVQETQYF
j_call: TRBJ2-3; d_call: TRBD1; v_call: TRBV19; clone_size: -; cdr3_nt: TGTGCCAGTAGTATATCGACAGGGTTGGCAGATACGCAGTATTTT; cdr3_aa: CASSISTGLADTQYF
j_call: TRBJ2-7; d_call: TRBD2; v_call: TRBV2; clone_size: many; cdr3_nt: TGTGCCAACACAAGTCCGGGACTAGCAGGCGAGCAGTACTTC; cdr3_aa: CANTSPGLAGEQYF
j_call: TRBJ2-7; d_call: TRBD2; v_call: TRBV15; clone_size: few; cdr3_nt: TGTGCCACCAGCAGAGGCTGGGCGGGAGGGCCTGATTTCCACGAGCAGTACTTC; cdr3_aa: CATSRGWAGGPDFHEQYF
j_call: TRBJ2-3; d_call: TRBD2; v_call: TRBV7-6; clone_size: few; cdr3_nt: TGTGCCAGCAGCTTAGTGATGGGGGGGTACACAGATACGCAGTATTTT; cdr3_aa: CASSLVMGGYTDTQYF
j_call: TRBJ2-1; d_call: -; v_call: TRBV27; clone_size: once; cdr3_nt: TGTGCCAGCAGTTTATCGCGACAGTACAATGAGCAGTTCTTC; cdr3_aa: CASSLSRQYNEQFF
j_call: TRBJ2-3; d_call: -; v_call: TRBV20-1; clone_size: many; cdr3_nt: TGCAGTGCTAATGGACGTATAGCGTCAGATACGCAGTATTTT; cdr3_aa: CSANGRIASDTQYF
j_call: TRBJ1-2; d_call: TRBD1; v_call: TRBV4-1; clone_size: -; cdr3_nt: TGCGCCAGCAGCCCAAGCGGGACAGGGACCAACTATGGCTACACCTTC; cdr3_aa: CASSPSGTGTNYGYTF
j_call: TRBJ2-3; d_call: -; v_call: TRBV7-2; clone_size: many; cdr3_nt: TGTGCCAGCAGCTTAGTCCTAGCCACAGATACGCAGTATTTT; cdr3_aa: CASSLVLATDTQYF
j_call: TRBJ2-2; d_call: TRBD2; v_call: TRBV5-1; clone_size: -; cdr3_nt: TGCGCCAGCAGCCACGGACTAGCGGGAGACACCGGGGAGCTGTTTTTT; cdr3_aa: CASSHGLAGDTGELFF
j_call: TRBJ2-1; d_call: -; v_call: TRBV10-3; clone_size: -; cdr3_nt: TGTGCCATCAGCCGACAGAGCTCCTACAATGAGCAGTTCTTC; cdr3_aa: CAISRQSSYNEQFF
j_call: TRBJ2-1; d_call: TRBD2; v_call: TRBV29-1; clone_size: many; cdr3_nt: TGCAGCGCCGTATCACTAGCGGACTCCTACAATGAGCAGTTCTTC; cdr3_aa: CSAVSLADSYNEQFF
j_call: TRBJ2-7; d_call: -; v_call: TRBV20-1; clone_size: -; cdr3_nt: TGCAGTGCTTCGGACTACTTTGGGTACGAGCAGTACTTC; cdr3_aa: CSASDYFGYEQYF
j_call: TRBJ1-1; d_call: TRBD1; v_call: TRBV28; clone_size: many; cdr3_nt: TGTGCCAGCAGCCTGCCCGTCGGACAGGGGGTAACTGAAGCTTTCTTT; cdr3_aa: CASSLPVGQGVTEAFF
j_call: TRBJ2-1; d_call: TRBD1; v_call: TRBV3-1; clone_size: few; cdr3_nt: TGTGCCAGCAGCCAAACGTGGGGACAGGGCCTCTACAATGAGCAGTTCTTC; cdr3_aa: CASSQTWGQGLYNEQFF
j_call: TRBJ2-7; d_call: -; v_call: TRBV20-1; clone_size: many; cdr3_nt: TGCAGTGCTAGAGAGTTCGGGGTCGAGCAGTACTTC; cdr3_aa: CSAREFGVEQYF
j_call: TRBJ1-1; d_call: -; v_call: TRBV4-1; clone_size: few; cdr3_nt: TGCGCCAGCAGCCAACGACCTGGGAACACTGAAGCTTTCTTT; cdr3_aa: CASSQRPGNTEAFF
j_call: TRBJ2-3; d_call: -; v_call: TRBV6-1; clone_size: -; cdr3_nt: TGTGCCAGCAGAAAAATAAGCACAGATACGCAGTATTTT; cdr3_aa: CASRKISTDTQYF
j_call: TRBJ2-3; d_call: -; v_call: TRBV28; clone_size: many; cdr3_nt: TGTGCCAGCAGCCTTCCCGGCGGGCCTAGCACAGATACGCAGTATTTT; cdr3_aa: CASSLPGGPSTDTQYF
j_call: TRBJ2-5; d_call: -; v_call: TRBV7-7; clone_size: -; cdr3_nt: TGTGCTAGCAGCCCCGACAGGGAGGGGACCCAGTACTTC; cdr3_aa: CASSPDREGTQYF
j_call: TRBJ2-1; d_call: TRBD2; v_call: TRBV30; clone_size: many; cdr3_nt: TGTGCCTGGAGTCCTAAGAGCGGGAGCTCCTACAATGAGCAGTTCTTC; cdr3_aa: CAWSPKSGSSYNEQFF
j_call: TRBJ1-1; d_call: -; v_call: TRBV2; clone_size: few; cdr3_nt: TGTGCCAGCAAGGGGACCACTGAAGCTTTCTTT; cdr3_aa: CASKGTTEAFF
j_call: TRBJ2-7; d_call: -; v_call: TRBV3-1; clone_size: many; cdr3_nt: TGTGCCAGCAGCCCACGGATCGCCTACGAGCAGTACTTC; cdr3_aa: CASSPRIAYEQYF
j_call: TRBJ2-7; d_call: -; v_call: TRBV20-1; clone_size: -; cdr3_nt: TGCAGTGCTAGTAGGGGAGACTACGAGCAGTACTTC; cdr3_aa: CSASRGDYEQYF
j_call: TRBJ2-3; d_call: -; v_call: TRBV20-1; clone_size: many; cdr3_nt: TGCAGTGCTCCCCCCGCTACCCGACTAGATACGCAGTATTTT; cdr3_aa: CSAPPATRLDTQYF
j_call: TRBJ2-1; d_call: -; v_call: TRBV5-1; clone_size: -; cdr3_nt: TGCGCCAGCAGCTTCCCGTCTCTTGTAAGTGAGCAGTTCTTC; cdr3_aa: CASSFPSLVSEQFF
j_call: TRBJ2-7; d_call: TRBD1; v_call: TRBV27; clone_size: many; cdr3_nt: TGTGCCAGCAGTCGTATTAGGACAGGCTACGAGCAGTACTTC; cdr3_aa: CASSRIRTGYEQYF
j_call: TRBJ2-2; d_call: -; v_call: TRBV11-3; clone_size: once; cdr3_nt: TGTGCCAGCAGCTTAGGACAATCGCAAGTAGCCGGGGAGCTGTTTTTT; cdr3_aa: CASSLGQSQVAGELFF
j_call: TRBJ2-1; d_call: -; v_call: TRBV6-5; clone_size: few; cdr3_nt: TGTGCCAGCAGTTACTCGCGGGACCCCTCCTACAATGAGCAGTTCTTC; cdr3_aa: CASSYSRDPSYNEQFF
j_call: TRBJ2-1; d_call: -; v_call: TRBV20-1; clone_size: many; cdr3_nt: TGCAGTGCCTCCAATCCTCGGGAAAGTGAGCAGTTCTTC; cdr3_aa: CSASNPRESEQFF
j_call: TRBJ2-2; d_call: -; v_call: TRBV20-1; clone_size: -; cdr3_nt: TGCAGTGCTAGCGGGTCACCCGGGGAGCTGTTTTTT; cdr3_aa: CSASGSPGELFF
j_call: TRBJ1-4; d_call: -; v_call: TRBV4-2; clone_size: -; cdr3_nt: TGTGCCAGCAGCCCCGGGGGCTCGATTAATGAAAAACTGTTTTTT; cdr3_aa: CASSPGGSINEKLFF
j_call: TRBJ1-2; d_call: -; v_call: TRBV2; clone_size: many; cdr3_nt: TGTGCCAGCAGTGCCCTGCCAGGGAATGGCTACACCTTC; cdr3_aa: CASSALPGNGYTF
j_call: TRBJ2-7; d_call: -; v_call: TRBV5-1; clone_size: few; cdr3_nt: TGCGCCAGCAGCTTGGTTCTGTCCGGGGACTACGAGCAGTACTTC; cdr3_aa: CASSLVLSGDYEQYF
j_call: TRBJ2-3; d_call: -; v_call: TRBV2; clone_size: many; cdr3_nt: TGTGCCAGCAGCGAACTTCTAAGGGGCCCACTAGATACGCAGTATTTT; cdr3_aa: CASSELLRGPLDTQYF
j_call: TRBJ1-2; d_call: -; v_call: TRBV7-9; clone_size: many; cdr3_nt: TGTGCCAGCAGCTTATCCAGGGAGGGAGGCTACACCTTC; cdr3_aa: CASSLSREGGYTF
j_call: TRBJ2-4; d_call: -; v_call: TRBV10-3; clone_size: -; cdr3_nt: TGTGCCATCAGTGCCGGGGCGGCAAACATTCAGTACTTC; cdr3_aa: CAISAGAANIQYF
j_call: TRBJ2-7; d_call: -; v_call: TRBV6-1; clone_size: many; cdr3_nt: TGTGCCAGCAGCAGGCGGACCAACTACGAGCAGTACTTC; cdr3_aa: CASSRRTNYEQYF
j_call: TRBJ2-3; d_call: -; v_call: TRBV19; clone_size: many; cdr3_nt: TGTGCCAGTAGAGTGACGGGAGCAGATACGCAGTATTTT; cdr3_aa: CASRVTGADTQYF
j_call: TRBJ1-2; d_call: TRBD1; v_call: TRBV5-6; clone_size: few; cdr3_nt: TGTGCCAGCAGCCCCGGGACAGGTGCCGACGGGGCCTATGGCTACACCTTC; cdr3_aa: CASSPGTGADGAYGYTF
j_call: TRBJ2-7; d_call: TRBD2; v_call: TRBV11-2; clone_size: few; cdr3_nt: TGTGCCAGCAGCTTAGGCGGACTAGCCATTTTCAACGAGCAGTACTTC; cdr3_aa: CASSLGGLAIFNEQYF
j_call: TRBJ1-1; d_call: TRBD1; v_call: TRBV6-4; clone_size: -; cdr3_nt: TGTGCCAGCAGTTTCCCCGGGACAGGGTTTTCCACTGAAGCTTTCTTT; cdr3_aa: CASSFPGTGFSTEAFF
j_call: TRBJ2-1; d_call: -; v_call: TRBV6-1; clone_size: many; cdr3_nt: TGTGCCAGCCGCACCGACAGGAGCTCCTACAATGAGCAGTTCTTC; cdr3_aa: CASRTDRSSYNEQFF